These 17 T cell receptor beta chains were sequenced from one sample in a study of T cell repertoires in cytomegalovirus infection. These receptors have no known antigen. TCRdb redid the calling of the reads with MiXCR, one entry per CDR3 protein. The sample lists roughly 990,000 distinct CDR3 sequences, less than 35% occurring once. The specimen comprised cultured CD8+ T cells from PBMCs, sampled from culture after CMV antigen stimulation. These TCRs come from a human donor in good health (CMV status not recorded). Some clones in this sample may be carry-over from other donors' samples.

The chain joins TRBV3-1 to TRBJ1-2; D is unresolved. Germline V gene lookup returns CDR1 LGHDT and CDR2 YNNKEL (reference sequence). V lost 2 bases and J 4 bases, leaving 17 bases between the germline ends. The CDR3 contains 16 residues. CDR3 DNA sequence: TGTGCCAGCAGCCAACCTGGACTAGGCGAAATCTATGGCTACACCTTC. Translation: CASSQPGLGEIYGYTF.

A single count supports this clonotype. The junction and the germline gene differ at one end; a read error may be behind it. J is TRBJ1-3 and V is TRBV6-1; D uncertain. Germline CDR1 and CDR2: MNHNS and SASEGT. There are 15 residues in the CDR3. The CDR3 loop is CVSSAYDSSGNTIYF. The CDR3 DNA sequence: TGTGTCAGCAGTGCCTACGATTCCTCTGGAAACACCATATATTTT.

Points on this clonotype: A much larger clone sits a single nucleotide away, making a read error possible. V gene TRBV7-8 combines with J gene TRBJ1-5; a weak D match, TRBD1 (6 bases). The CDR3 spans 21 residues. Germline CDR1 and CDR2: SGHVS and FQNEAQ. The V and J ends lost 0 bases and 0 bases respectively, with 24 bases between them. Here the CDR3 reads CASSLAIPQWDKVFSNQPQHF. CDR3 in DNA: TGTGCCAGCAGCTTAGCCATCCCACAGTGGGACAAGGTCTTTAGCAATCAGCCCCAGCATTTT.

Here the CDR3 reads CASSPGPTDEQFF. In DNA, the CDR3 is TGCGCCAGCAGCCCAGGGCCCACCGATGAGCAGTTCTTC. V and J are TRBV4-1 and TRBJ2-1; weak D call: TRBD1 (5 bases). The CDR3 totals 13 residues. The V gene lost 4 bases and the J gene lost 8 bases, with 12 bases spanning the gap. Germline-derived CDR1 and CDR2 are MGHRA and YSYEKL.

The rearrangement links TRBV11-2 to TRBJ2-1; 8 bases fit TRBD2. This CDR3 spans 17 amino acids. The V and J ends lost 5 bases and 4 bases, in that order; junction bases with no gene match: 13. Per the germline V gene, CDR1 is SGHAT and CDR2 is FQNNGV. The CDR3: CASSRGWRGVSYNEQFF. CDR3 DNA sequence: TGTGCCAGCAGCCGAGGGTGGCGGGGGGTTTCTTACAATGAGCAGTTCTTC.

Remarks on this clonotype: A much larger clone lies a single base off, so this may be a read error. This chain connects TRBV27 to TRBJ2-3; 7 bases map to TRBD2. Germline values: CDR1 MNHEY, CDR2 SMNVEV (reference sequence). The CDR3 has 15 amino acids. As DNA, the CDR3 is TGTGTCAGCAGTCCTAGCGGCTATAGCACAGATACGCAGTATTTT. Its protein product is CVSSPSGYSTDTQYF.

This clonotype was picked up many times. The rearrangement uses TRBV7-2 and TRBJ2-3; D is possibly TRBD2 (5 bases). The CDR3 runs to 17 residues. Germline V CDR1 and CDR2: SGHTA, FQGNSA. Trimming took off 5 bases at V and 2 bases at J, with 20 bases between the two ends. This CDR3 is CASSQVAAAGPTDTQYF. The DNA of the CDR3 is TGTGCCAGCAGCCAAGTTGCAGCGGCGGGCCCCACAGATACGCAGTATTTT.

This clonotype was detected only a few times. DNA of the CDR3: TGTGCCAGCAGTTACTCGATGGAGAGACATGGCTACACCTTC. Translated: CASSYSMERHGYTF. The chain is built from TRBV6-6 and TRBJ1-2; D unclear. Germline V gene lookup returns CDR1 MNHNY and CDR2 SVGAGI (reference sequence). The CDR3 contains 14 residues. The V end lost 0 bases, the J end lost 6 bases, and 11 bases lay between the germline ends.

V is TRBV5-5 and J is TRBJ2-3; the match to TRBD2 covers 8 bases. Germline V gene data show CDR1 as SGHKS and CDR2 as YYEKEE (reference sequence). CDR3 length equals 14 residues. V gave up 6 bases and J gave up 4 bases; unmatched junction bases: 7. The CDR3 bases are TGTGCCAGCACTCATCGCGGGGGGCCAGATACGCAGTATTTT. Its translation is CASTHRGGPDTQYF. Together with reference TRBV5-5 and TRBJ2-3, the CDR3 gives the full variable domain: DAGVTQSPTHLIKTRGQQVTLRCSPISGHKSVSWYQQVLGQGPQFIFQYYEKEERGRGNFPDRFSARQFPNYSSELNVNALLLGDSALYLCASTHRGGPDTQYFGPGTRLTVL.

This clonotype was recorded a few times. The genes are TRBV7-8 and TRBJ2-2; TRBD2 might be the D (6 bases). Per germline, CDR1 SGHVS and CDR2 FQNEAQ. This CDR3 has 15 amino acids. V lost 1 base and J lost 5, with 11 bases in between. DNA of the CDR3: TGTGCCAGCAGCTTAGGTCTCGGGGGAACCGGGGAGCTGTTTTTT. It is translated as CASSLGLGGTGELFF.

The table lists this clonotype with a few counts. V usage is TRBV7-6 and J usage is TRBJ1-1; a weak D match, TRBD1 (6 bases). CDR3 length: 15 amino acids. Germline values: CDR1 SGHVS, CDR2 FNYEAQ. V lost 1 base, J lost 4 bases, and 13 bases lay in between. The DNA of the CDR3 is TGTGCCAGCAGCTTAGGGGGGCCGGGGAGCACTGAAGCTTTCTTT. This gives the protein CASSLGGPGSTEAFF.

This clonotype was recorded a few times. This chain's CDR3 is CASSVSRGQVNTEAFF. CDR3 in DNA: TGTGCCAGCAGTGTCTCGCGGGGGCAGGTTAACACTGAAGCTTTCTTT. V and J are TRBV2 and TRBJ1-1, with D perhaps matching TRBD1 (6 bases). Trimming removed 4 bases from V and 2 bases from J, with 17 bases in between. Germline V gene lookup returns CDR1 SNHLY and CDR2 FYNNEI. The CDR3 is made up of 16 amino acids.

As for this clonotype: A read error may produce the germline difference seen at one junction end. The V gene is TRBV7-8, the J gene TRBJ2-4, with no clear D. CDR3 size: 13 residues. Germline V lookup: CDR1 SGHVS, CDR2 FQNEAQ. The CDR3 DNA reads TGTTCCAGCAGATTACGAGCCAAAAACATTCAGTACTTC. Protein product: CSSRLRAKNIQYF.

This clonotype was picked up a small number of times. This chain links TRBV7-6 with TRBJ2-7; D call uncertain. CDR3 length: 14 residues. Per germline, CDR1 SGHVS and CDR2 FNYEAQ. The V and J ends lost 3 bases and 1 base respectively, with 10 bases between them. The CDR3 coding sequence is TGTGCCAGCAGCTTTACGGCCGAGTCCTACGAGCAGTACTTC. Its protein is CASSFTAESYEQYF.

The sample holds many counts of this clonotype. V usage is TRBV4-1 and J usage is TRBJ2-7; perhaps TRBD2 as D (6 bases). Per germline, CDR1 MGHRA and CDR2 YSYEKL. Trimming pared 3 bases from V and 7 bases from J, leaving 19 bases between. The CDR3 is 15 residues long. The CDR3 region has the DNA TGCGCCAGCAGCCAGGATGCTCAGGGAGGTTGGGAGCAGTACTTC. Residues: CASSQDAQGGWEQYF.

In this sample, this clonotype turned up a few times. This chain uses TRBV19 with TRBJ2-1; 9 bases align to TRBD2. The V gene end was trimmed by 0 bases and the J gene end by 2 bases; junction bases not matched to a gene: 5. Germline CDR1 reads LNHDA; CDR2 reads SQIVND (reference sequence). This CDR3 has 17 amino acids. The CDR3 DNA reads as TGTGCCAGTAGTATAGATCGACTAGCGGTAACCTACAATGAGCAGTTCTTC. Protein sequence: CASSIDRLAVTYNEQFF.

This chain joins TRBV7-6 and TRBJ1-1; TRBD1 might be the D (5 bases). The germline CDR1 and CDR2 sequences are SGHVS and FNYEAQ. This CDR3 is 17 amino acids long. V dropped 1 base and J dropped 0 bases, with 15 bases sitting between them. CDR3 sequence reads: CASSLVGGGIMNTEAFF. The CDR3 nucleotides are TGTGCCAGCAGCTTAGTCGGGGGTGGAATTATGAACACTGAAGCTTTCTTT.